The 6 T cell receptor beta chains listed next were all sequenced from one sample in a study of T-cell reconstitution after alpha-beta-depleted transplantation in children. Unique molecular identifiers were used in preparing the TCRbeta library. TCRdb re-derived calls from the PCR reads in MiXCR, one entry per CDR3 protein. This table has hundreds of thousands of distinct CDR3 sequences, about an eighth appearing once. The source material was PBMCs, sampled before TCRalphabeta/CD19-depleted stem cell transplant. Source of these receptors: a girl aged 2-10 years with congenital amegakaryocytic thrombocytopenia, due to receive a stem cell transplant.

This clonotype showed up many times. This chain connects TRBV10-3 to TRBJ2-7; 10 nucleotides match TRBD1. V lost 0 bases, J lost 1 base, and 3 bases stayed unmatched. The CDR3 is 16 amino acids. CDR1 and CDR2 from the germline V gene are ENHRY and SYGVKD. CDR3 DNA: TGTGCCATCAGTGAGTCGACAGGGGGCAGTTCCTACGAGCAGTACTTC. The encoded protein is CAISESTGGSSYEQYF.

This clonotype appeared many times. The chain combines TRBV20-1 with TRBJ2-3; D is unresolved. CDR3 size: 14 residues. Per germline, CDR1 DFQATT and CDR2 SNEGSKA (reference sequence). Between the trimmed V and J ends, which lost 0 bases and 1 base, there was a span of 8 bases. For the CDR3, the DNA is TGCAGTGCTAGAGATTCGGCCGGCACAGATACGCAGTATTTT. This codes for CSARDSAGTDTQYF.

This clonotype has a handful of counts. V is TRBV20-1 and J is TRBJ1-5, with 9 bases matching TRBD1. V shed 5 bases, J shed 6 bases, and the junction held 5 bases outside the gene matches. Germline V lookup: CDR1 DFQATT, CDR2 SNEGSKA (reference sequence). This CDR3 comprises 13 residues. Written as DNA, the CDR3 is TGCAGTGCTGAGGGACAGGGACGTCAGCCCCAGCATTTT. Translation gives CSAEGQGRQPQHF.

The chain couples TRBV5-1 to TRBJ2-6; tentatively, D is TRBD1 (6 bases). Trimming pared 2 bases from V and 0 bases from J, leaving 15 bases between. This CDR3 region has 18 residues. Germline V gene sequence: CDR1 SGHRS, CDR2 YFSETQ. CDR3 loop: CASSFLSDSHSGANVLTF. The CDR3 region has the DNA TGCGCCAGCAGCTTTCTCTCGGACAGCCACTCTGGGGCCAACGTCCTGACTTTC.

This clonotype was observed at least ten times. The CDR3 sequence: CSARRSSGYNDEQFF. The CDR3 DNA follows: TGCAGTGCTAGAAGGTCTAGCGGGTATAACGATGAGCAGTTCTTC. This chain uses TRBV20-1 with TRBJ2-1; 8 nucleotides line up with TRBD2. This CDR3 is built from 15 residues. Per germline, CDR1 DFQATT and CDR2 SNEGSKA (reference sequence). J gave up 8 bases and V 2 bases, and 11 bases lay outside the gene matches.

In this sample, this clonotype turned up a few times. The chain recombines TRBV7-2 with TRBJ2-7; D possibly corresponds to TRBD2 (5 bases). The CDR3 totals 13 residues. Trimming left V 5 bases short and J 9 bases short, with 17 bases between. The germline CDR1 and CDR2 sequences are SGHTA and FQGNSA. The DNA of the CDR3 is TGTGCCAGCAGCCAAATAGGTAGCGATAGGCAGTACTTC. It specifies CASSQIGSDRQYF.